The TCR beta chain under discussion was sequenced for a study of T cells in Graves' hyperthyroidism and ophthalmopathy. RNA transcripts served as the template for amplifying TCR beta CDR3 regions. In the first-round RT-PCR of the TCR CDR3, the HTBI primer set was used. MiXCR, applied by TCRdb to the multiplex PCR reads, yields one record per CDR3 protein. The repertoire consists of over 700,000 distinct CDR3 sequences, with roughly 40% occurring once and the leading ten covering 7.5% to 9.5%. This clonotype was recorded at least ten times. What it binds is not known. Study-wide results and limits: Expanded thyroid clonotypes (above 0.001) were mostly also found in blood.

CDR3 length: 14 residues. Trimming took off 0 bases at V and 6 bases at J, with 12 bases between the two ends. In germline, CDR1 is MGHDK, CDR2 SYGVNS. Uncontrolled infection, other autoimmune disease, pregnancy or lactation disqualified patients from enrolment. The rearrangement joins TRBV25-1 to TRBJ2-7; TRBD1 might be the D (6 bases). Material: blood. The source of this sequence is a man aged 18 to 35 with Graves' hyperthyroidism. The CDR3 loop reads CASSEYSSRGEQYF. The CDR3 DNA reads TGTGCCAGCAGTGAATATAGTAGCAGGGGCGAGCAGTACTTC.